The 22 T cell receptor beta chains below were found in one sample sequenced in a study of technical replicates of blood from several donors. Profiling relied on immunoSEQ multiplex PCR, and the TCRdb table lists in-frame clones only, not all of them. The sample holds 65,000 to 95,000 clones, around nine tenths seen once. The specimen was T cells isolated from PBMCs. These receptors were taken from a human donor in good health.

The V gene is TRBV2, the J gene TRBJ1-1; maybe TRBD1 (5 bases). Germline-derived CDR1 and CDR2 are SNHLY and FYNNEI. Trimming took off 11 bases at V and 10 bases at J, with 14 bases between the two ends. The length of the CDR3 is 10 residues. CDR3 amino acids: CAGSGGVAFF. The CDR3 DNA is TGTGCCGGATCTGGGGGGGTAGCTTTCTTT.

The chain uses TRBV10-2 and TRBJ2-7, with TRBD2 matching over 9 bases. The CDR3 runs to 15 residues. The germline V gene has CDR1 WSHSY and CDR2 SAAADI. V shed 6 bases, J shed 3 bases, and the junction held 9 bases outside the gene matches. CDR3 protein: CASSSSGRRFYEQYF. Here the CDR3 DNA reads TGCGCCAGCAGCAGTAGCGGGAGAAGATTCTACGAGCAGTACTTC.

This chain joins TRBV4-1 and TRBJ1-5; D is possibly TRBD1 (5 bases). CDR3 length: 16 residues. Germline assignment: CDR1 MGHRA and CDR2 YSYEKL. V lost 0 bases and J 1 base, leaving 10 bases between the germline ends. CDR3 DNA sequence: TGCGCCAGCAGCCAAGATCGGGGGATGAGCAATCAGCCCCAGCATTTT. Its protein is CASSQDRGMSNQPQHF.

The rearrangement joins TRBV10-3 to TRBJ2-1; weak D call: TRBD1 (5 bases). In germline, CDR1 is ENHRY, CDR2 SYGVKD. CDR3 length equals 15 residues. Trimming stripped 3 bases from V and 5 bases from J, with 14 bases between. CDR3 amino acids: CAISDRAGWNNEQFF. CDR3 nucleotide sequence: TGTGCCATCAGTGACAGGGCAGGGTGGAACAATGAGCAGTTCTTC.

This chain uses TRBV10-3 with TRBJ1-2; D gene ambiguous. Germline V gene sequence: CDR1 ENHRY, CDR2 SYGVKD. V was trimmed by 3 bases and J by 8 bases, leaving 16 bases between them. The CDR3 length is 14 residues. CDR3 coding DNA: TGTGCCATCAGTGACTCCCGGACGGGATGGGGCTACACCTTC. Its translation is CAISDSRTGWGYTF.

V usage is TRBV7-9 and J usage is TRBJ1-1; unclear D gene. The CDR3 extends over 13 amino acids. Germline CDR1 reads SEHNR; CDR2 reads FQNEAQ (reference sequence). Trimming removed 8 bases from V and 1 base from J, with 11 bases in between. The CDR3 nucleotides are TGTGCCAGCGGAGCCGAGCCGAACACTGAAGCTTTCTTT. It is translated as CASGAEPNTEAFF.

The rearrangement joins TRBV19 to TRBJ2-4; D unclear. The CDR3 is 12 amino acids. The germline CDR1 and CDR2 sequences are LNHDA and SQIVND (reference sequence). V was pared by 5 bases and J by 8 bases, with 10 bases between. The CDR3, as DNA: TGTGCCAGTAGTCGTCACGAGGACATTCAGTACTTC. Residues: CASSRHEDIQYF.

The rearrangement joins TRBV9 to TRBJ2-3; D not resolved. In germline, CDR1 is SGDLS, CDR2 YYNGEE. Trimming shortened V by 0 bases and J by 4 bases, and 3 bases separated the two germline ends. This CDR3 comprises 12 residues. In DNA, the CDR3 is TGTGCCAGCAGCGTAGCGTCAGATACGCAGTATTTT. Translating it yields CASSVASDTQYF.

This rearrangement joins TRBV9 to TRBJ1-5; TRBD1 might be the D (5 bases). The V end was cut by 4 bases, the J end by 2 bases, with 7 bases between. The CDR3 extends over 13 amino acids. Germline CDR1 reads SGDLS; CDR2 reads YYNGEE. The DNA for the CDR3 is TGTGCCAGCAGCCCCAGGGGCAATCAGCCCCAGCATTTT. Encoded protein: CASSPRGNQPQHF.

CDR3 residues: CASSGRGNEQFF. In DNA, the CDR3 is TGTGCCAGTAGTGGCCGGGGAAATGAGCAGTTCTTC. This chain joins TRBV19 and TRBJ2-1; D perhaps matches TRBD2 (5 bases). CDR1 is LNHDA and CDR2 is SQIVND in the germline V gene (reference sequence). The CDR3 has 12 residues. V lost 5 bases to trimming and J lost 7 bases, with 9 bases between them.

In DNA, the CDR3 is TGTGCCAGCAAAGACAGGGGCCGCTATGGCTACACCTTC. It encodes CASKDRGRYGYTF. V and J are TRBV5-6 and TRBJ1-2; 8 bases are a match to TRBD1. The CDR3 contains 13 residues. V shed 6 bases and J 4 bases; nucleotides not matched to a gene: 5. In germline, CDR1 is SGHDT, CDR2 YYEEEE.

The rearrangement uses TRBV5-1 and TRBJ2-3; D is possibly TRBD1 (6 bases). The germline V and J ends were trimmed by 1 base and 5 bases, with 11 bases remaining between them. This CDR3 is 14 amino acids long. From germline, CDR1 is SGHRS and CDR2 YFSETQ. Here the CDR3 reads CASSLTGFGDTQYF. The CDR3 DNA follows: TGCGCCAGCAGCTTGACAGGGTTTGGAGATACGCAGTATTTT.

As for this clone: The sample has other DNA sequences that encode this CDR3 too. CDR3 in DNA: TGCGCCAGCAGCCCGGACAGGGAGTACAATGAGCAGTTCTTC. Protein: CASSPDREYNEQFF. The chain couples TRBV5-1 to TRBJ2-1; 8 positions agree with TRBD1. The V and J ends lost 4 bases and 4 bases, in that order; junction bases with no gene match: 4. The CDR3 runs to 14 residues. Germline V gene lookup returns CDR1 SGHRS and CDR2 YFSETQ.

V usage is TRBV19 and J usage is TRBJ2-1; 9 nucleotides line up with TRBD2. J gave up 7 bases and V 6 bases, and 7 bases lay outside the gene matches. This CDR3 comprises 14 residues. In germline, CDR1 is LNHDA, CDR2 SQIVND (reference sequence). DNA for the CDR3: TGTGCCAGTAGCCGGGGACTAGCTGTGAATGAGCAGTTCTTC. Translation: CASSRGLAVNEQFF.

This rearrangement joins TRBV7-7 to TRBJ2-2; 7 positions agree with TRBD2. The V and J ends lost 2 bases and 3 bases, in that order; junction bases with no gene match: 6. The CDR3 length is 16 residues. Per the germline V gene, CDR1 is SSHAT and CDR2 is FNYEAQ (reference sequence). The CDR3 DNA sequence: TGTGCCAGCAGCTTAATTCCTAGCGGAGACACCGGGGAGCTGTTTTTT. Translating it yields CASSLIPSGDTGELFF.

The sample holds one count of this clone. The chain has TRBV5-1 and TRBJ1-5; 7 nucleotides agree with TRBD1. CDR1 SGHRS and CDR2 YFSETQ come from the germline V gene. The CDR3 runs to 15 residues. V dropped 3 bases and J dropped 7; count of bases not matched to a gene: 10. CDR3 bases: TGCGCCAGCAGCTCCACAGGGGAACCGGAGCAGCCCCAGCATTTT. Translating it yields CASSSTGEPEQPQHF.

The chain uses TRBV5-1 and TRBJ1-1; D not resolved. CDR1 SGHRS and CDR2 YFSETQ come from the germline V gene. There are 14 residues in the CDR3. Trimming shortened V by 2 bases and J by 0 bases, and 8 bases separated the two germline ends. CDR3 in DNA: TGCGCCAGCAGCTTTCTCCAGATGAACACTGAAGCTTTCTTT. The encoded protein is CASSFLQMNTEAFF.

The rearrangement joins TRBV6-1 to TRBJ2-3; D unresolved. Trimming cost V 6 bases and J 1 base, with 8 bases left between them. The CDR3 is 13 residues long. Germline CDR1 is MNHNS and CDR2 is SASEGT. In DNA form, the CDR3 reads TGTGCCAGCAGGGGTCGGGGCACAGATACGCAGTATTTT. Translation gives CASRGRGTDTQYF.

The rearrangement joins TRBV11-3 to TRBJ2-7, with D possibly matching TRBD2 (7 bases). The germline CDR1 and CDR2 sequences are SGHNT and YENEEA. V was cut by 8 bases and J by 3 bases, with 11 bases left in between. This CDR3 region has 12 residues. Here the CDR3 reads CASGRGLYEQYF. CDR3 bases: TGTGCCAGCGGGCGGGGGCTCTACGAGCAGTACTTC.

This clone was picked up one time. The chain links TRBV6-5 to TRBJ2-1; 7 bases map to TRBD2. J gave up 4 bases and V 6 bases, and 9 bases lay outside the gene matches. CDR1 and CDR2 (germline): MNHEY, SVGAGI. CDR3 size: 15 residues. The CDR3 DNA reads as TGTGCCAGCAGCCCGGGGGGACTCTTTTACAATGAGCAGTTCTTC. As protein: CASSPGGLFYNEQFF.

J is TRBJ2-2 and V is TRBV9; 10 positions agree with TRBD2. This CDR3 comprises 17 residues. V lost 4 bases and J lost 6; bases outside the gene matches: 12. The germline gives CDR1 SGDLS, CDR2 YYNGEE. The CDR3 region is CASSPRIAAGGSGELFF. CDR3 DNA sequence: TGTGCCAGCAGCCCCCGTATCGCAGCGGGGGGGTCCGGGGAGCTGTTTTTT.

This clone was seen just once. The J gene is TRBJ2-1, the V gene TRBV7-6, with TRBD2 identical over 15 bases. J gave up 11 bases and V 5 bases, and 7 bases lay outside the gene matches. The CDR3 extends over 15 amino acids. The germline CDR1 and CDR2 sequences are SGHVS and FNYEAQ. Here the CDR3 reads CASSPTGLAGGKQFF. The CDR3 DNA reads TGTGCCAGCAGCCCGACGGGACTAGCGGGAGGCAAGCAGTTCTTC.